This TCR beta chain is drawn from a study of T cells in Graves' hyperthyroidism and ophthalmopathy. The germline V gene encodes CDR1 SGHRS and CDR2 YFSETQ. Counting both end residues, the CDR3 totals 11 amino acids. Lactation, pregnancy, other autoimmune disease or uncontrolled infection excluded patients. This clonotype was recorded only once. Its target is unknown. The CDR3 carries no conserved terminal phenylalanine or tryptophan, so it likely arises from a read error. Because the CDR3's place on the DNA is in doubt, the DNA is left out and the CDR3 is given as listed by TCRdb. Study conclusions and caveats: Blood also carried most thyroid clonotypes expanded above 0.001. With a median lead of around 6.7 months before onset, the model predicted ophthalmopathy.

The investigators amplified TCR beta CDR3 regions from RNA transcripts. First-round RT-PCR targeting the TCR CDR3 was performed with the HTBI primer set. TCRdb recomputed calls from the multiplex PCR reads with MiXCR, one row per CDR3 protein. The sample gives more than 500,000 distinct CDR3 sequences, 46% of which show up once; about two fifths is in the top ten. The chain links TRBV5-1 to TRBJ1-3. This clonotype was obtained from an adult woman with Graves' disease, either hyperthyroidism or ophthalmopathy (not recorded which). Sequenced input: peripheral blood or thyroid tissue (not recorded which). The CDR3 region is CASSLLVGRNT.